A selection of T cell receptor beta chains follows, all from one sample in a study of identical twins. Via MiXCR, TCRdb re-called the 5' RACE reads, giving one row per CDR3 protein. The data show 450,000 or so distinct CDR3 sequences, 20% to 30% seen once. In addition, the sample was reused for a study of T cells expressing NK-cell markers.

The sample consisted of CD4+ T cells sorted from blood. Receptors originate from a woman between 18 and 29 years old in good health. The CDR3 runs from the conserved cysteine through the conserved F or W. D genes are given only for firm matches. Where a row states a size, it is once, few, many or the class of an expanded clone; other rows omit it.

TRBV6-1	TRBJ1-6	NA	TRBD1	CASSRTGTSPLHF	TGTGCCAGCAGTAGGACAGGGACTTCACCCCTCCACTTT
TRBV5-1	TRBJ2-6	NA	NA	CASRLADSSGANVLTF	TGCGCCAGCAGATTGGCGGATTCGTCTGGGGCCAACGTCCTGACTTTC
TRBV3-1	TRBJ1-5	few	NA	CASSPQNSNQPQHF	TGTGCCAGCAGCCCCCAGAATAGCAATCAGCCCCAGCATTTT
TRBV3-1	TRBJ2-3	few	TRBD2	CASSTRLAYTDTQYF	TGTGCCAGCAGCACTCGACTAGCCTACACAGATACGCAGTATTTT
TRBV10-3	TRBJ2-3	few	NA	CAIAAGQTDTQYF	TGTGCCATCGCGGCAGGGCAGACAGATACGCAGTATTTT
TRBV20-1	TRBJ2-3	NA	NA	CSAGPGDTQYF	TGCAGTGCTGGACCTGGAGATACGCAGTATTTT
TRBV14	TRBJ2-1	NA	NA	CASSQGYSSYNEQFF	TGTGCCAGCAGCCAAGGGTATTCTTCCTACAATGAGCAGTTCTTC
TRBV29-1	TRBJ1-1	NA	NA	CSARSPWDTEAFF	TGCAGCGCCCGATCCCCCTGGGACACTGAAGCTTTCTTT
TRBV20-1	TRBJ2-2	few	NA	CSARRDWELFF	TGCAGTGCTAGGCGGGACTGGGAGCTGTTTTTT
TRBV12-3/TRBV12-4	TRBJ1-2	NA	NA	CASSLADRQGGYTF	TGTGCCAGCAGTTTAGCCGACAGGCAGGGGGGCTACACCTTC
TRBV11-2	TRBJ2-7	few	NA	CASSLGGNGQYF	TGTGCCAGCAGCTTAGGTGGAAATGGGCAGTACTTC
TRBV9	TRBJ2-2	few	TRBD2	CASSVDTSGSTGELFF	TGTGCCAGCAGCGTAGACACTAGCGGCAGCACCGGGGAGCTGTTTTTT
TRBV10-3	TRBJ1-1	NA	NA	CAIGQNTEAFF	TGTGCCATCGGACAGAACACTGAAGCTTTCTTT
TRBV12-3/TRBV12-4	TRBJ2-3	few	TRBD2	CASSSGLAGGSDTQYF	TGTGCCAGCAGTTCGGGACTAGCGGGAGGGTCAGATACGCAGTATTTT
TRBV7-9	TRBJ2-7	NA	NA	CASTKGDSYEQYF	TGTGCCAGCACAAAGGGGGACTCCTACGAGCAGTACTTC
TRBV20-1	TRBJ2-7	few	TRBD2	CSAYTSGGYEQYF	TGCAGTGCGTATACTAGCGGGGGCTACGAGCAGTACTTC
TRBV10-3	TRBJ2-7	few	TRBD2	CAIDSTSGKSYEQYF	TGTGCCATCGATTCTACTAGCGGGAAGTCCTACGAGCAGTACTTC
TRBV20-1	TRBJ1-2	many	NA	CSATGVLWATRNYGYTF	TGCAGTGCCACGGGAGTACTTTGGGCCACCCGAAACTATGGCTACACCTTC
TRBV30	TRBJ2-7	once	TRBD2	CAWRKTSGTSYEQYF	TGTGCCTGGAGAAAGACTAGCGGGACCTCCTACGAGCAGTACTTC
TRBV6-5	TRBJ2-4	NA	TRBD1	CASSYRTGGLENIQYF	TGTGCCAGCAGTTACAGGACAGGGGGATTGGAAAACATTCAGTACTTC
TRBV3-1	TRBJ2-2	many	NA	CASSQEVANSGELFF	TGTGCCAGCAGCCAAGAGGTGGCGAACTCCGGGGAGCTGTTTTTT
TRBV5-1	TRBJ2-7	few	TRBD1	CASMGDRMREQYF	TGCGCCAGCATGGGGGACAGAATGCGGGAGCAGTACTTC
TRBV6-5	TRBJ2-7	few	NA	CASSTITGEQYF	TGTGCCAGCAGTACGATCACGGGGGAGCAGTACTTC
TRBV12-3/TRBV12-4	TRBJ1-2	NA	NA	CASSPHLNYGYTF	TGTGCCAGCAGTCCCCACCTGAACTATGGCTACACCTTC
TRBV5-1	TRBJ2-1	NA	TRBD2	CASSPTGTSGVNEQFF	TGCGCCAGCAGCCCAACCGGGACTAGCGGGGTTAATGAGCAGTTCTTC
TRBV11-2	TRBJ1-1	NA	NA	CASSLHTNAEAFF	TGTGCCAGCAGCTTGCACACCAACGCTGAAGCTTTCTTT
TRBV9	TRBJ1-1	few	NA	CASSEKGEMNTEAFF	TGTGCCAGCAGCGAGAAGGGGGAAATGAACACTGAAGCTTTCTTT
TRBV5-1	TRBJ2-5	NA	TRBD1	CASSLEQGVRETQYF	TGCGCCAGCAGCTTGGAACAGGGGGTAAGAGAGACCCAGTACTTC
TRBV25-1	TRBJ2-7	NA	TRBD2	CASSALRGVPYEQYF	TGTGCCAGCAGTGCCCTCCGGGGGGTACCCTACGAGCAGTACTTC
TRBV2	TRBJ2-5	NA	NA	CASSERYGNQETQYF	TGTGCCAGCAGTGAACGGTACGGAAACCAAGAGACCCAGTACTTC
TRBV10-3	TRBJ2-7	few	NA	CAISGWDGSYEQYF	TGTGCCATCAGTGGGTGGGACGGATCCTACGAGCAGTACTTC